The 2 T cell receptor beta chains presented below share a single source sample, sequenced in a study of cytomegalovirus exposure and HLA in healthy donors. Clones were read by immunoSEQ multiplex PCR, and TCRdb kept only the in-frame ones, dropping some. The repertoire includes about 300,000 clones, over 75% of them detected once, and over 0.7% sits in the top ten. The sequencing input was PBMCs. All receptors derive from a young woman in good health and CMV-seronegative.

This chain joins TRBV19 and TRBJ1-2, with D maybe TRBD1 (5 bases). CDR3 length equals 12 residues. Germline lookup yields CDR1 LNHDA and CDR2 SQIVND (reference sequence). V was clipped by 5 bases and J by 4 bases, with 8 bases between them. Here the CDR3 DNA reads TGTGCCAGTAGTTCAGGGCCCTATGGCTACACCTTC. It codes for CASSSGPYGYTF.

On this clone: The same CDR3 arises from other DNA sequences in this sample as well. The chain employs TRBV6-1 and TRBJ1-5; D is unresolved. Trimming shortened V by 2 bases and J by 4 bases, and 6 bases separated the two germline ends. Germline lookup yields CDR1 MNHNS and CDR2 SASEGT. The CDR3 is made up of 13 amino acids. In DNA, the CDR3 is TGTGCCAGCAGTGAAAGAGGGAATCAGCCCCAGCATTTT. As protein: CASSERGNQPQHF.